This is a list of T cell receptor beta chains from one sample in a study of cytomegalovirus exposure and HLA in healthy donors. Here immunoSEQ multiplex PCR was the method, and the copy in TCRdb shows in-frame clones only, minus some. The sample lists about 190,000 clones, about three quarters occurring once. Specimen: PBMCs. The receptors were sampled from a woman in her 30s in good health and CMV-seropositive. CDR3s include the opening cysteine and the closing phenylalanine or tryptophan. The D gene is left open where the match is weak.

d_call j_call v_call cdr3_aa
TRBD1 TRBJ1-2 TRBV5-1 CASSSEGQRGGYTF
NA TRBJ1-2 TRBV10-3 CAISDRLNYGYTF
NA TRBJ1-6 TRBV30 CAWSVQGEASPLHF
NA TRBJ2-1 TRBV7-3 CASSPPSTGRDSNEQFF
NA TRBJ2-1 TRBV5-6 CASKTGEGYNEQFF
NA TRBJ2-7 TRBV5-1 CASSWTSTGSYEQYF
TRBD2 TRBJ2-5 TRBV19 CASSISIAGGRETQYF
NA TRBJ2-3 TRBV7-6 CASSPWERETDTQYF
NA TRBJ2-7 TRBV29-1 CSVAGFGEQYF
TRBD1 TRBJ2-7 TRBV4-2 CASSQDGAGGSYEQYF
TRBD1 TRBJ1-6 TRBV9 CASSVFRTGGDSPLHF
NA TRBJ1-5 TRBV2 CASAGGNQPQHF
NA TRBJ2-1 TRBV5-1 CASSLGTGRGNEQFF
TRBD2 TRBJ2-5 TRBV5-1 CASSLVAGVETQYF
NA TRBJ2-3 TRBV7-9 CASSPGPNRGRADTQYF
TRBD2 TRBJ2-7 TRBV10-1 CARLAGGPYEQYF
NA TRBJ2-3 TRBV5-4 CASSLSLVLSTDTQYF
NA TRBJ2-7 TRBV7-2 CASSLALQGPNEQYF
NA TRBJ1-2 TRBV2 CASSDFTGTVNGYTF
NA TRBJ1-4 TRBV29-1 CSPECEKLFF
TRBD1 TRBJ2-7 TRBV19 CASRPSGTGSTEQYF